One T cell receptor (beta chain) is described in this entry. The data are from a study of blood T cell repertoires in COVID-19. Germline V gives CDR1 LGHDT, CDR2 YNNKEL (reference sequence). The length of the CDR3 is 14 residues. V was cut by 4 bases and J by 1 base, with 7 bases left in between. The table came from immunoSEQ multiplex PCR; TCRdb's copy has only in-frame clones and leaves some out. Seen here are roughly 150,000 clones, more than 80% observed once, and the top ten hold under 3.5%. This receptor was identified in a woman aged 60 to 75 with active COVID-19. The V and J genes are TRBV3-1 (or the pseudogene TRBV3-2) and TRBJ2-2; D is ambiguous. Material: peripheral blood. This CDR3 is CASSPILNTGELFF. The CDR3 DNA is TGTGCCAGCAGCCCTATTCTGAACACCGGGGAGCTGTTTTTT.